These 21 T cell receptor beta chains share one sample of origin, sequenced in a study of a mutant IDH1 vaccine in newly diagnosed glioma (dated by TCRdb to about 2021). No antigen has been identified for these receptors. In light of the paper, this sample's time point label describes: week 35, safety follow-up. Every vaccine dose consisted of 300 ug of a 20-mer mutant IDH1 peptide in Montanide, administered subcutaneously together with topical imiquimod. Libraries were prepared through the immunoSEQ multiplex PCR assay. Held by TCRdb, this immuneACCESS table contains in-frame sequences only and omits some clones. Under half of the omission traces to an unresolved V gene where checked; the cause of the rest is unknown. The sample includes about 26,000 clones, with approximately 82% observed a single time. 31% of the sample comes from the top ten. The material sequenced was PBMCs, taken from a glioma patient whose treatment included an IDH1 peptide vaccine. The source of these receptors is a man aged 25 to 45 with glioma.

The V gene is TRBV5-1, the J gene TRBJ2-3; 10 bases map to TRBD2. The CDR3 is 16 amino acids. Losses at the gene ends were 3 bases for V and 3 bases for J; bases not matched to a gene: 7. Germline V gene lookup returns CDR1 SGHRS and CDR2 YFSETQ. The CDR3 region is CASSSRGGLATDTQYF. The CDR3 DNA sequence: TGCGCCAGCAGCTCCCGGGGGGGACTAGCGACAGATACGCAGTATTTT.

CDR3: CASSLGSYEQYF. In nucleotides, the CDR3 is TGTGCCAGCAGCTTAGGATCCTACGAGCAGTACTTC. The chain is built from TRBV11-2 and TRBJ2-7; D unclear. Germline V gene lookup returns CDR1 SGHAT and CDR2 FQNNGV. The CDR3 sequence is 12 residues long. V lost 1 base, J lost 1 base, and 2 bases lay in between.

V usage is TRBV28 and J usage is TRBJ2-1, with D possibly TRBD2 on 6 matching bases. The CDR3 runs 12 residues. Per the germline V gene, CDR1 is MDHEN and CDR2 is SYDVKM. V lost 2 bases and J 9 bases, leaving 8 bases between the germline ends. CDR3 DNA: TGTGCCAGCAGTTTAGTAGCGGTTGAGCAGTTCTTC. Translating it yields CASSLVAVEQFF. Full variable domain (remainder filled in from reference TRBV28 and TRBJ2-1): DVKVTQSSRYLVKRTGEKVFLECVQDMDHENMFWYRQDPGLGLRLIYFSYDVKMKEKGDIPEGYSVSREKKERFSLILESASTNQTSMYLCASSLVAVEQFFGPGTRLTVL.

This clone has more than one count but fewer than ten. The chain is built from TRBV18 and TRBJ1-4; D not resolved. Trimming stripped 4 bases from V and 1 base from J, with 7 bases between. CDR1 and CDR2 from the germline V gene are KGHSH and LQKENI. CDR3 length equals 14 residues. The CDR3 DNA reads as TGTGCCAGCTCACGGTCCGTAACTAATGAAAAACTGTTTTTT. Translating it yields CASSRSVTNEKLFF. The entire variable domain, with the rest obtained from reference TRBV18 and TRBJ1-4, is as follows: NAGVMQNPRHLVRRRGQEARLRCSPMKGHSHVYWYRQLPEEGLKFMVYLQKENIIDESGMPKERFSAEFPKEGPSILRIQQVVRGDSAAYFCASSRSVTNEKLFFGSGTQLSVL.

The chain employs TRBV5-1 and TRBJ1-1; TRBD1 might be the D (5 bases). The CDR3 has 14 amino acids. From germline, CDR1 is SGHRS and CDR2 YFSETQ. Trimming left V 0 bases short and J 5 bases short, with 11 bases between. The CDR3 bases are TGCGCCAGCAGCTTGGCCGATGGGGGGACTGAAGCTTTCTTT. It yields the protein CASSLADGGTEAFF.

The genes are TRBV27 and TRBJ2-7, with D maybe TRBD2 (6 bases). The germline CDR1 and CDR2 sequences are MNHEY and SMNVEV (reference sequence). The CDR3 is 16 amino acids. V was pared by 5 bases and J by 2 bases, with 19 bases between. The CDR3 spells CASSPRDGLFTYEQYF. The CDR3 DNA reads TGTGCCAGCAGTCCGCGGGACGGACTTTTCACCTACGAGCAGTACTTC.

CDR3 sequence (DNA): TGTGCCTGGACCCTGACCGAGACAGATACGCAGTATTTT. Translating it yields CAWTLTETDTQYF. V gene TRBV30 combines with J gene TRBJ2-3; D unclear. The CDR3 is 13 residues long. Trimming removed 4 bases at V and 3 bases at J, with 11 bases between. The germline CDR1 and CDR2 sequences are GTSNPN and SVGIG (reference sequence).

CDR3 coding DNA: TGTGCCAGTAGAGCCCGGACAGGGGAACCTAACTATGGCTACACCTTC. Its protein product is CASRARTGEPNYGYTF. The chain employs TRBV19 and TRBJ1-2, with 9 bases matching TRBD1. Per germline, CDR1 LNHDA and CDR2 SQIVND (reference sequence). Germline trimming cut 6 bases from V and 0 bases from J; bases unmatched to any gene: 8. CDR3 length equals 16 residues.

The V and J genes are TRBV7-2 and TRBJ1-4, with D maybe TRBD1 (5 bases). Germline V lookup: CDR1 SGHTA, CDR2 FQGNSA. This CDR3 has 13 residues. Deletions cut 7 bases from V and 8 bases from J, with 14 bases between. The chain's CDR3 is CASTPGPREKLFF. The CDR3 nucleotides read TGTGCCAGCACCCCGGGGCCGAGGGAAAAACTGTTTTTT.

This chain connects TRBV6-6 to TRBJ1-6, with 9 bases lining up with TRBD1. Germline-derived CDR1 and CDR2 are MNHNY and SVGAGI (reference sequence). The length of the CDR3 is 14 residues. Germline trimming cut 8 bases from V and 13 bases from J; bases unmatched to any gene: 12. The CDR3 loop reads CASRTGDRAMPLHF. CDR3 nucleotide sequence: TGTGCCAGCCGCACCGGGGACAGGGCGATGCCCCTCCACTTT.

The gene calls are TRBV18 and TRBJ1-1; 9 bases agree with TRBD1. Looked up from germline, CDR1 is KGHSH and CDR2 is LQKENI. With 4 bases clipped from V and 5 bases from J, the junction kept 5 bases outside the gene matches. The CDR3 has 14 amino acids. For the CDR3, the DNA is TGTGCCAGCTCACTACAGACAGGGGGGACTGAAGCTTTCTTT. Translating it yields CASSLQTGGTEAFF.

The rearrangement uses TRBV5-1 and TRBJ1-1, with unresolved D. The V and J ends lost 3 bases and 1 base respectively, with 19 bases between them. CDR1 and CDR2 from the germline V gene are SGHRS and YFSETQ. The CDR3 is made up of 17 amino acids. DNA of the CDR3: TGCGCCAGCAGCTGGGCCAGAGTTACCGGAGGGAACACTGAAGCTTTCTTT. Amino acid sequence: CASSWARVTGGNTEAFF.

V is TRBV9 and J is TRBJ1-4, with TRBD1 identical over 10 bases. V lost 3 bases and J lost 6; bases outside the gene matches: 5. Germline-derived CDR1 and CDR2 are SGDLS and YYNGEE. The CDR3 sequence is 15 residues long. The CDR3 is CASSATGGFYEKLFF. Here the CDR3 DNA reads TGTGCCAGCAGCGCGACAGGGGGCTTTTATGAAAAACTGTTTTTT.

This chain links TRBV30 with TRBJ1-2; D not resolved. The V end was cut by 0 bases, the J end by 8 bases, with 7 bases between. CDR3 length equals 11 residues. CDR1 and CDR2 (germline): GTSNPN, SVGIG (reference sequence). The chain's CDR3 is CAWSVREGYTF. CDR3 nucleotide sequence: TGTGCCTGGAGTGTACGGGAGGGCTACACCTTC.

CDR3 nucleotide sequence: TGTGCCTGGAGTACTAGCGGGAGGTACGAGCAGTACTTC. Its protein is CAWSTSGRYEQYF. This chain joins TRBV30 and TRBJ2-7; 12 bases map to TRBD2. Germline values: CDR1 GTSNPN, CDR2 SVGIG (reference sequence). The ends lost 2 bases at V and 4 bases at J; junction bases unmatched: 0. This CDR3 comprises 13 residues.

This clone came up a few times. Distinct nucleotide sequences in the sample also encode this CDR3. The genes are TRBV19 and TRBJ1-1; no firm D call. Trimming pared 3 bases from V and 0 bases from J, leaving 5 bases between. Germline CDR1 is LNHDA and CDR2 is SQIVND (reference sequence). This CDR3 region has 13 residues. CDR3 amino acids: CASSISVNTEAFF. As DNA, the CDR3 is TGTGCCAGTAGTATCAGCGTGAACACTGAAGCTTTCTTT.

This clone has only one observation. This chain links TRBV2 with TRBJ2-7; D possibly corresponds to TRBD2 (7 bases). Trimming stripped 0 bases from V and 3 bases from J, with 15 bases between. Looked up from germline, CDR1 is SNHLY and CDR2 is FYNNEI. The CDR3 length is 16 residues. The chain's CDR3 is CASSEAGAERGYEQYF. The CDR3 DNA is TGTGCCAGCAGTGAAGCGGGGGCAGAGCGGGGCTACGAGCAGTACTTC.

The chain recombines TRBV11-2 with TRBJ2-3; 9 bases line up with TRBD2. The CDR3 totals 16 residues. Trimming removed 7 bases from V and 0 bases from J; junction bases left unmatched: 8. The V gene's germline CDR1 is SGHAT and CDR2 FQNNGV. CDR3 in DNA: TGTGCCAGCAACTTGGGCGGGGGGGCCAGCACAGATACGCAGTATTTT. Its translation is CASNLGGGASTDTQYF.

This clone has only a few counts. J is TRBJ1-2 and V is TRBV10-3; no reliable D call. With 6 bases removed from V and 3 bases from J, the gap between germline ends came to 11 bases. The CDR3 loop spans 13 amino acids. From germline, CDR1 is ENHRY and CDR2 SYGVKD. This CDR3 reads CAIRYGDHYGYTF. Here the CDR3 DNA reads TGTGCCATCAGGTATGGGGATCACTATGGCTACACCTTC.

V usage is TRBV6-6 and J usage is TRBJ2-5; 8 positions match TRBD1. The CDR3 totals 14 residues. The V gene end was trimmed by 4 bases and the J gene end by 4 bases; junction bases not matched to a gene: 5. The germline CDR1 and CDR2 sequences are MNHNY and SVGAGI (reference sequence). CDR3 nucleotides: TGTGCCAGCAGTTGGACAGGGAGGTTAGAGACCCAGTACTTC. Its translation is CASSWTGRLETQYF.

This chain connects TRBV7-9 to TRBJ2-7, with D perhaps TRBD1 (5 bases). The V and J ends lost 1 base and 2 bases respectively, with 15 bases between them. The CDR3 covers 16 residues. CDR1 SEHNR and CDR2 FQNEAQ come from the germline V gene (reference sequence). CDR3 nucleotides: TGTGCCAGCAGCTTAGAAGCAGGGCAAAGACCCTACGAGCAGTACTTC. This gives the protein CASSLEAGQRPYEQYF.